These 16 T cell receptor beta chains came from one sample sequenced in a study of T-cell memory formation after mild COVID-19. TCRdb re-analysed the 5' RACE reads in MiXCR, keeping a single row per CDR3 protein. The sample gives 130,000 to 150,000 distinct CDR3 sequences, roughly a fifth of which show up once; around 2.4% is in the top ten. Sequenced material: PBMCs or a T cell subset sorted from them (not recorded which). All receptors come from an adult woman who had mild COVID-19 (a few samples of this study predate the infection). Cell type and time point are not known.

This clonotype came up many times. The V gene is TRBV4-2, the J gene TRBJ2-3, with 7 bases aligning to TRBD2. With 0 bases clipped from V and 2 bases from J, the junction kept 11 bases outside the gene matches. The CDR3 covers 18 residues. Looked up from germline, CDR1 is LGHNA and CDR2 is YNFKEQ. The CDR3 loop reads CASSQESRTGGTTDTQYF. The CDR3 nucleotides are TGTGCCAGCAGCCAAGAATCGAGAACGGGGGGTACCACAGATACGCAGTATTTT.

This clonotype has a handful of counts. As DNA, the CDR3 is TGTGCCAGCAGCTTTCAGGGGGACTCTGGAAACACCATATATTTT. Its protein is CASSFQGDSGNTIYF. V and J are TRBV7-9 and TRBJ1-3; 7 positions match TRBD1. Germline CDR1 SEHNR, CDR2 FQNEAQ (reference sequence). V lost 3 bases and J lost 0; bases outside the gene matches: 2. This CDR3 is 15 amino acids long.

There are a few counts of this clonotype. The chain uses TRBV5-1 and TRBJ2-5, with TRBD2 as a possible D gene (7 bases). Trimming pared 2 bases from V and 5 bases from J, leaving 19 bases between. The CDR3 loop spans 16 amino acids. Germline lookup yields CDR1 SGHRS and CDR2 YFSETQ. Here the CDR3 reads CASSLEFGGPTETQYF. In DNA, the CDR3 is TGCGCCAGCAGCTTAGAGTTCGGGGGGCCTACGGAGACCCAGTACTTC.

The chain links TRBV12-3 or TRBV12-4 to TRBJ2-3; 9 nucleotides match TRBD2. The CDR3 consists of 18 residues. V shed 4 bases and J 4 bases; nucleotides not matched to a gene: 15. The CDR3 DNA follows: TGTGCCAGCAGTTCCCCAGCGGGAGGTTCGGGGGTGGCAGATACGCAGTATTTT. This translates into CASSSPAGGSGVADTQYF.

The table lists this clonotype with a few counts. The gene calls are TRBV3-1 and TRBJ2-7, with D uncertain. Germline lookup yields CDR1 LGHDT and CDR2 YNNKEL (reference sequence). The CDR3 is 14 residues long. The V and J ends lost 3 bases and 4 bases respectively, with 13 bases between them. This chain's CDR3 is CASSHAPRSYEQYF. CDR3 DNA sequence: TGTGCCAGCAGCCATGCCCCCAGGTCATACGAGCAGTACTTC.

The chain uses TRBV7-2 and TRBJ2-7; D is ambiguous. Germline values: CDR1 SGHTA, CDR2 FQGNSA. This CDR3 has 14 amino acids. The ends were cut back, 5 bases at V and 6 bases at J, with 17 bases in the middle. CDR3: CASSPTVTYGEQYF. As DNA, the CDR3 is TGTGCCAGCAGCCCAACGGTGACTTACGGCGAGCAGTACTTC.

This clonotype occurred a few times. The chain combines TRBV6-5 with TRBJ2-7; D call uncertain. The CDR3 covers 13 residues. V was pared by 6 bases and J by 5 bases, with 14 bases between. Germline CDR1 reads MNHEY; CDR2 reads SVGAGI. The CDR3 spells CASRQRTYDEQYF. CDR3 nucleotide sequence: TGTGCCAGCAGGCAACGGACCTACGACGAGCAGTACTTC.

This sequence joins TRBV12-3 or TRBV12-4 and TRBJ1-1, with D possibly matching TRBD1 (6 bases). Trimming took 10 bases from V and 5 from J, leaving 23 bases between them. The CDR3 has 15 residues. The CDR3 here is CATTDGAGAWTEAFF. DNA for the CDR3: TGTGCCACCACGGACGGGGCGGGGGCTTGGACTGAAGCTTTCTTT.

This clonotype was seen just once. The J gene is TRBJ1-6, the V gene TRBV12-3 or TRBV12-4, with 7 bases identical to TRBD1. Losses at the gene ends were 3 bases for V and 0 bases for J; bases not matched to a gene: 8. The CDR3 is 18 residues long. CDR3 nucleotides: TGTGCCAGCAGTTTGGGCAGGGGGACCTCCTCCTATAATTCACCCCTCCACTTT. Translation gives CASSLGRGTSSYNSPLHF.

This clonotype came up a few times. The rearrangement links TRBV12-3 or TRBV12-4 to TRBJ2-2; no clear D. This CDR3 is 14 amino acids long. V was clipped by 6 bases and J by 3 bases, with 11 bases between them. CDR3 loop: CASRGTADTGELFF. CDR3 DNA: TGTGCCAGCAGGGGCACCGCTGACACCGGGGAGCTGTTTTTT.

The chain joins TRBV9 to TRBJ2-3, with D possibly being TRBD2 (6 bases). V was cut by 4 bases and J by 0 bases, with 12 bases left in between. The CDR3 runs to 15 residues. CDR1 is SGDLS, CDR2 YYNGEE, per germline. The chain's CDR3 is CASSPFGGSTDTQYF. For the CDR3, the DNA is TGTGCCAGCAGCCCCTTCGGGGGAAGCACAGATACGCAGTATTTT.

The chain uses TRBV10-1 and TRBJ1-5, with D possibly matching TRBD1 (5 bases). Trimming took 8 bases from V and 5 from J, leaving 13 bases between them. The length of the CDR3 is 13 residues. Germline V CDR1 and CDR2: WNHNN, SYGVQD (reference sequence). The CDR3 nucleotides are TGCGCCAGCGGGGGAGGTGGTGATCAGCCCCAGCATTTT. It yields the protein CASGGGGDQPQHF.

The V call is TRBV6-6, the J call TRBJ2-3; 12 bases agree with TRBD1. The trim removed 5 bases at V and 6 bases at J, leaving 9 bases unmatched. CDR1 is MNHNY and CDR2 is SVGAGI in the germline V gene (reference sequence). The CDR3 has 16 amino acids. The CDR3 sequence is CASSNRDRGQFDTQYF. DNA for the CDR3: TGTGCCAGCAGTAACCGGGACAGGGGGCAATTCGATACGCAGTATTTT.

This clonotype was seen only a few times. The chain uses TRBV10-3 and TRBJ2-1; 15 nucleotides match TRBD2. V shed 5 bases and J 7 bases; nucleotides not matched to a gene: 6. CDR3 length: 16 amino acids. Per the germline V gene, CDR1 is ENHRY and CDR2 is SYGVKD. CDR3 sequence: CAISTRTSGRANEQFF. The CDR3 bases are TGTGCCATCAGTACCCGGACTAGCGGGAGGGCAAATGAGCAGTTCTTC.

The genes are TRBV20-1 and TRBJ1-2; TRBD1 matches at 7 bases. The CDR3 runs 15 residues. Germline V CDR1 and CDR2: DFQATT, SNEGSKA (reference sequence). Germline trimming cut 5 bases from V and 2 bases from J; bases unmatched to any gene: 11. CDR3 sequence (DNA): TGCAGTGCTCCCGGGCAGGGGGGATCGAACTATGGCTACACCTTC. This translates into CSAPGQGGSNYGYTF.

A few counts support this clonotype. The rearrangement links TRBV20-1 to TRBJ1-5; 8 bases are a match to TRBD1. The CDR3 length is 16 residues. CDR1 DFQATT and CDR2 SNEGSKA come from the germline V gene (reference sequence). After removal of 0 bases from V and 5 bases from J, the junction contained 9 bases not matched to a gene. The CDR3 reads CSARDPRTGQHQPQHF. The DNA for the CDR3 is TGCAGTGCTAGAGATCCCAGGACAGGGCAACATCAGCCCCAGCATTTT.